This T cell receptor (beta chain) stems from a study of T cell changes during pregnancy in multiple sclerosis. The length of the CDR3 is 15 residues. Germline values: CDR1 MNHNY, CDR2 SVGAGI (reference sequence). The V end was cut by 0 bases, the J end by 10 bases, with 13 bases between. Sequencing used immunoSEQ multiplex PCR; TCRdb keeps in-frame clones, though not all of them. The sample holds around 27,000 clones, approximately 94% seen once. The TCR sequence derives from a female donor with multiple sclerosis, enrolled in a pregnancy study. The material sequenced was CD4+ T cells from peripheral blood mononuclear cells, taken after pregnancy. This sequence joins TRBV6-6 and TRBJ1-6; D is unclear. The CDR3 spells CASSYSAARNSPLHF. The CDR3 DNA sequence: TGTGCCAGCAGTTACTCGGCAGCGCGTAACTCACCCCTCCACTTT.